One sample yielded the 3 T cell receptor beta chains listed below, sequenced in a study of Graves' ophthalmopathy and Graves' hyperthyroidism. From RNA, the CDR3 regions of TCR beta chains were amplified and sequenced. The library came from an HTBI-primed first-round RT-PCR and a second-round multiplex PCR. Each CDR3 protein gets one entry after TCRdb re-called the multiplex PCR reads with MiXCR. The sample carries some 240,000 distinct CDR3 sequences, 45% recorded once. Source material: peripheral blood. The receptors shown here come from an adult man with Graves' ophthalmopathy.

The CDR3 spells CASSQGAFGELFF. The CDR3 bases are TGTGCCAGCAGCCAAGGTGCATTCGGGGAGCTGTTTTTT. This chain links TRBV14 with TRBJ2-2; D is uncertain. The CDR3 runs to 13 residues. V lost 1 base and J 7 bases, leaving 7 bases between the germline ends. From germline, CDR1 is SGHDN and CDR2 FVKESK.

The V call is TRBV7-9, the J call TRBJ1-6; no firm D call. Per the germline V gene, CDR1 is SEHNR and CDR2 is FQNEAQ (reference sequence). With 4 bases removed from V and 8 bases from J, the gap between germline ends came to 15 bases. The CDR3 has 15 residues. The CDR3 protein is CASSSGRLVDSPLHF. DNA for the CDR3: TGTGCCAGCAGCTCGGGCAGGTTGGTGGATTCACCCCTCCACTTT.

This clonotype was detected only a few times. Written as DNA, the CDR3 is TGTGCCAGCAGCTGGACTAGCGGGACGTCCTACGAGCAGTACTTC. Translation: CASSWTSGTSYEQYF. The rearrangement links TRBV7-9 to TRBJ2-7; TRBD2 matches at 12 bases. Germline V lookup: CDR1 SEHNR, CDR2 FQNEAQ (reference sequence). V gave up 4 bases and J gave up 1 base; unmatched junction bases: 2. The CDR3 consists of 15 residues. The full variable domain, in which reference TRBV7-9 and TRBJ2-7 provide the parts outside the CDR3, is DTGVSQNPRHKITKRGQNVTFRCDPISEHNRLYWYRQTLGQGPEFLTYFQNEAQLEKSRLLSDRFSAERPKGSFSTLEIQRTEQGDSAMYLCASSWTSGTSYEQYFGPGTRLTVT.